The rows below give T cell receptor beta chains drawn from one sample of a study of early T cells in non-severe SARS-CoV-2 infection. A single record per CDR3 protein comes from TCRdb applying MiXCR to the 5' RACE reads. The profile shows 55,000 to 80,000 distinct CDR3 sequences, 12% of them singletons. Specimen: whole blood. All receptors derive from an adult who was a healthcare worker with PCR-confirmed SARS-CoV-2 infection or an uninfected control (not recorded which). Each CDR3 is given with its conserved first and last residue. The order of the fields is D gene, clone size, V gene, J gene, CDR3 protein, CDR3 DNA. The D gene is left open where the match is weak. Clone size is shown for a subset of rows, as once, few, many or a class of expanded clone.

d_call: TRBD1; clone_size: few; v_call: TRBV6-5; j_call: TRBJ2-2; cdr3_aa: CASRPNTGVKTGELFF; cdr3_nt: TGTGCCAGCAGGCCAAACACAGGGGTCAAAACCGGGGAGCTGTTTTTT
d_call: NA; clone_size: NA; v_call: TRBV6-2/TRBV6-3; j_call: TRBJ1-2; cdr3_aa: CASRQPGSNYGYTF; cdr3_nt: TGTGCCAGCAGACAACCAGGATCGAACTATGGCTACACCTTC
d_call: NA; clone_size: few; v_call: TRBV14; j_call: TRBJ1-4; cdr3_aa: CASSHKVGARKLFF; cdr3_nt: TGTGCCAGCAGCCATAAAGTCGGGGCCCGAAAACTGTTTTTT
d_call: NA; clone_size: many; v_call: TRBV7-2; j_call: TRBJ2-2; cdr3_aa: CASSLDRSHTGELFF; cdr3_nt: TGTGCCAGCAGCTTAGACAGAAGTCACACCGGGGAGCTGTTTTTT
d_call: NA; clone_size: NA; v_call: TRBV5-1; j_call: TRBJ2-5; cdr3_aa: CASSFTAPDQETQYF; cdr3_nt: TGCGCCAGCAGCTTCACGGCACCGGACCAAGAGACCCAGTACTTC
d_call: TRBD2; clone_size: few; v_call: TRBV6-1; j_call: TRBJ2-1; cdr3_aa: CASGRLAGSSYNEQFF; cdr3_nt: TGTGCCAGCGGAAGATTAGCGGGGAGCTCCTACAATGAGCAGTTCTTC
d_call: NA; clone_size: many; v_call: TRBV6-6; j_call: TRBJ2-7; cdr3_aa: CASSYSSDITYEQYF; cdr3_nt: TGTGCCAGCAGTTACTCCTCGGACATCACCTACGAGCAGTACTTC
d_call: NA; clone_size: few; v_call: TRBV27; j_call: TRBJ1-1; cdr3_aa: CASSLWGGYTEAFF; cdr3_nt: TGTGCCAGCAGTTTATGGGGAGGGTACACTGAAGCTTTCTTT
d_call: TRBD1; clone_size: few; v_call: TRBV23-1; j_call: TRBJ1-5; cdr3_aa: CASRFQGQGSTNQPQHF; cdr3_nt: TGCGCCAGCCGATTCCAAGGACAGGGGAGTACCAATCAGCCCCAGCATTTT
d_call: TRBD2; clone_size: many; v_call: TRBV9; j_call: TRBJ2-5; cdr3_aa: CASSGGTGGTQYF; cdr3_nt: TGTGCCAGCAGCGGAGGGACGGGGGGGACCCAGTACTTC
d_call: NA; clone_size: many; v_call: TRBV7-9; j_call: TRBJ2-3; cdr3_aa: CASSLWRSTDTQYF; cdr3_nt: TGTGCCAGCAGCTTATGGAGAAGCACAGATACGCAGTATTTT
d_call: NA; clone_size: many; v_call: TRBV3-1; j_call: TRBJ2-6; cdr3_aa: CASSRGSPGANVLTF; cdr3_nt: TGTGCCAGCAGCCGGGGGAGTCCGGGGGCCAACGTCCTGACTTTC
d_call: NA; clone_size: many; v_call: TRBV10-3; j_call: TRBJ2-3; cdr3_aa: CAITDGNTQYF; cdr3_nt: TGTGCCATCACGGATGGTAATACGCAGTATTTT
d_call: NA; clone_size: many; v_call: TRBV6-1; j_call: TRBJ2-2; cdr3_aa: CARNRSGELFF; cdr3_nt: TGTGCCAGAAACAGGTCCGGGGAGCTGTTTTTT
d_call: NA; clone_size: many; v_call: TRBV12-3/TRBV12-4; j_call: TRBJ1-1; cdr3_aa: CASSIGNTEAFF; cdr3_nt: TGTGCCAGCAGTATAGGGAACACTGAAGCTTTCTTT
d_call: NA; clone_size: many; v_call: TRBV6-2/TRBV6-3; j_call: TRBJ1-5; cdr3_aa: CASSYRDGGNQPQHF; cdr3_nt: TGTGCCAGCAGTTACCGGGATGGGGGCAATCAGCCCCAGCATTTT
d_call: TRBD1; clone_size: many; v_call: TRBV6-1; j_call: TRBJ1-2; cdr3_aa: CASSVGTAGYTF; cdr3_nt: TGTGCCAGCAGTGTCGGGACAGCTGGCTACACCTTC
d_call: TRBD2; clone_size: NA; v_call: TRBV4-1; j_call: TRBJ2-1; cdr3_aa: CASSQGGLAGSLSRNEQFF; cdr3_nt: TGCGCCAGCAGCCAAGGGGGACTAGCGGGGTCCCTCAGTAGGAATGAGCAGTTCTTC
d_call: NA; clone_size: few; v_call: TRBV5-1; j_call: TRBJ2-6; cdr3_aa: CASIPGTHSGANVLTF; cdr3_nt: TGCGCCAGCATACCCGGGACCCACTCTGGGGCCAACGTCCTGACTTTC
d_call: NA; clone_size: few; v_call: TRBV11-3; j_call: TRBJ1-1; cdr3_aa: CASSYQAYAEAFF; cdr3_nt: TGTGCCAGCAGTTATCAGGCTTACGCTGAAGCTTTCTTT
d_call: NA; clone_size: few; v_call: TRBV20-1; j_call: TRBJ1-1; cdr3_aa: CSANPASAGTEAFF; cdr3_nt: TGCAGTGCTAACCCCGCGAGCGCGGGCACTGAAGCTTTCTTT
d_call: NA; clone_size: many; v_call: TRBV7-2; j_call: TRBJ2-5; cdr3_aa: CASSLGPRGITQYYQETQSGDF; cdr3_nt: TGTGCCAGCAGCTTAGGTCCTCGGGGTATAACACAATATTACCAAGAGACGCAAAGCGGAGACTTC
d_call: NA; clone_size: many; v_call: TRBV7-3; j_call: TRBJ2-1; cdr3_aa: CASSPGAGVGNEQFF; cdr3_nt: TGTGCCAGCAGCCCCGGAGCAGGGGTGGGCAATGAGCAGTTCTTC
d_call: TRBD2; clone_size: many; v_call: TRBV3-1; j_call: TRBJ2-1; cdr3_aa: CASSQALAGGYNEQFF; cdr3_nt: TGTGCCAGCAGCCAAGCACTAGCGGGGGGTTACAATGAGCAGTTCTTC
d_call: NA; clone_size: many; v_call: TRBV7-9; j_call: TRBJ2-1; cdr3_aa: CASSLLQDRMFF; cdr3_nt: TGTGCCAGCAGCTTATTGCAGGACCGAATGTTCTTC
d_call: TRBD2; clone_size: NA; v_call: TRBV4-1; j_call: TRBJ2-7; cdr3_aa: CASSQLAGGSGEQYF; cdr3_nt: TGCGCCAGCAGCCAGCTAGCGGGGGGGTCGGGCGAGCAGTACTTC
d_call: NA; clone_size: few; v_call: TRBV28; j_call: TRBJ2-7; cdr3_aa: CASSLPNRVIGEQYF; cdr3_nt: TGTGCCAGCAGTTTACCAAACAGGGTAATCGGGGAGCAGTACTTC
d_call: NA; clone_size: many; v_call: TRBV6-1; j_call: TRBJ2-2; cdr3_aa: CASKGGSAVGTGELFF; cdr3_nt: TGTGCCAGCAAGGGGGGCAGCGCCGTTGGCACCGGGGAGCTGTTTTTT
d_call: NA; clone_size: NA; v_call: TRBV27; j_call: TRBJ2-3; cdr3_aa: CASSLLETDTQYF; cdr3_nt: TGTGCCAGCAGTCTACTAGAGACAGATACGCAGTATTTT
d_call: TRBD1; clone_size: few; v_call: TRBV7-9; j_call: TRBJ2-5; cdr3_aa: CASRFNTGGQETQYF; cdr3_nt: TGTGCCAGCAGATTTAATACAGGGGGACAAGAGACCCAGTACTTC
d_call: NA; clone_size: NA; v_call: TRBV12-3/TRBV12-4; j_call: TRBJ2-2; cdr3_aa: CASSTREAGELFF; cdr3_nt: TGTGCCAGCAGCACGAGGGAAGCCGGGGAGCTGTTTTTT
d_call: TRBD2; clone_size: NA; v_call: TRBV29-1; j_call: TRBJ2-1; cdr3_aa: CIAVVGGGINEQFF; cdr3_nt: TGCATCGCCGTGGTAGGCGGGGGAATAAATGAGCAGTTCTTC
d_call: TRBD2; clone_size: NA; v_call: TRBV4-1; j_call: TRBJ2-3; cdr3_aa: CASSQEAGWTDTQYF; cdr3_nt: TGCGCCAGCAGCCAAGAAGCGGGGTGGACAGATACGCAGTATTTT
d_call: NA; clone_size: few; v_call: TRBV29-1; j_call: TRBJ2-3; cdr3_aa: CSVEDLDFTQYF; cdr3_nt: TGCAGCGTTGAAGATCTCGACTTTACGCAGTATTTT
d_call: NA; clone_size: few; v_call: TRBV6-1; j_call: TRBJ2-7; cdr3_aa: CASSGDFPNEQYF; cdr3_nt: TGTGCCAGCAGTGGAGATTTCCCCAACGAGCAGTACTTC
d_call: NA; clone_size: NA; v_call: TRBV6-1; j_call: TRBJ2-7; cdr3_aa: CASSEVRGYAYEQYF; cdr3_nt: TGTGCCAGCAGTGAAGTAAGAGGGTACGCCTACGAGCAGTACTTC
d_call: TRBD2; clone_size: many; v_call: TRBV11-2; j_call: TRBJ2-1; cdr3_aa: CASSQTSVNEQFF; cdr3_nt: TGTGCCAGCAGCCAGACTAGCGTCAATGAGCAGTTCTTC
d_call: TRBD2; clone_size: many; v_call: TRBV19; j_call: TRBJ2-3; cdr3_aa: CASRSGGTDTQYF; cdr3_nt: TGTGCCAGTAGGAGCGGGGGCACAGATACGCAGTATTTT
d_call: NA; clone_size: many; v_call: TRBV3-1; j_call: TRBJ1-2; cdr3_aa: CASSQYPDRTDYGYTF; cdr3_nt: TGTGCCAGCAGCCAATACCCCGACCGGACGGACTATGGCTACACCTTC
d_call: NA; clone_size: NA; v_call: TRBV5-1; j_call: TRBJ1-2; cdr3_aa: CASSLDHGTVNYGYTF; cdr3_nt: TGCGCCAGCAGCTTGGATCACGGGACGGTGAACTATGGCTACACCTTC
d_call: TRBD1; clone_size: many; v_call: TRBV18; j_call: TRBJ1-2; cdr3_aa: CASSPRQGLNYGYTF; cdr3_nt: TGTGCCAGCTCACCTCGACAGGGGTTGAACTATGGCTACACCTTC
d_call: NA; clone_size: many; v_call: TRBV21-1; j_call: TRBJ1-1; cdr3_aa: CASLSSRTKAFF; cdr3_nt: TGTGCCAGCCTATCATCCCGGACCAAAGCTTTCTTT